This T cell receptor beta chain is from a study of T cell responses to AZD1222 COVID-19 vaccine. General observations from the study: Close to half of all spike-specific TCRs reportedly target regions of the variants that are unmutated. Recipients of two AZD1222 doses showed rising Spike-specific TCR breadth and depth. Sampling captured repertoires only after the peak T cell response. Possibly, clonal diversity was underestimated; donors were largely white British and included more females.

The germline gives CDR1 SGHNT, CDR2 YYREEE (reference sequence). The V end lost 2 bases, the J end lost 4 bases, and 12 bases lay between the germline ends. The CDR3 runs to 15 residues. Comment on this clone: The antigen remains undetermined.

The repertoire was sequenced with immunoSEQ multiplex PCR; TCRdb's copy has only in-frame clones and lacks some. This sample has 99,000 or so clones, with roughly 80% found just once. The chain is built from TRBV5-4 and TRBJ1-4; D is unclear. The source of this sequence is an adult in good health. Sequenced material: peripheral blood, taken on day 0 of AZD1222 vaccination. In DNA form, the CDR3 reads TGTGCCAGCAGCTTATCGTCAGACTATAATGAAAAACTGTTTTTT. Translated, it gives CASSLSSDYNEKLFF.